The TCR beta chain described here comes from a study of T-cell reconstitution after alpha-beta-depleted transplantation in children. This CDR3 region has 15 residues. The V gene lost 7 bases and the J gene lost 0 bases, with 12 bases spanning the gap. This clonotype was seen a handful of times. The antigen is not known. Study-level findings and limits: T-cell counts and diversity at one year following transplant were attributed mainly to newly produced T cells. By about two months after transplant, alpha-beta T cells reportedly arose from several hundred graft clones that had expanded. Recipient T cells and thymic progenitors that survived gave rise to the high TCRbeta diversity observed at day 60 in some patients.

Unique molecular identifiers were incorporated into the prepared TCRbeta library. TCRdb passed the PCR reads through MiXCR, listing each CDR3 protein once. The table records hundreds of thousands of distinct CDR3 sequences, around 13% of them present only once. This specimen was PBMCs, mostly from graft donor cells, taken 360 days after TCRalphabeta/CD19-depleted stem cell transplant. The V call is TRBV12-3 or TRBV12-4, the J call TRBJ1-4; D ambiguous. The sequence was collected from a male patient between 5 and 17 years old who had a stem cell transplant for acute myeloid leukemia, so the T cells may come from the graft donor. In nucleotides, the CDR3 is TGTGCCAGCACCACGGACCGAGCAACTAATGAAAAACTGTTTTTT. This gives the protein CASTTDRATNEKLFF.